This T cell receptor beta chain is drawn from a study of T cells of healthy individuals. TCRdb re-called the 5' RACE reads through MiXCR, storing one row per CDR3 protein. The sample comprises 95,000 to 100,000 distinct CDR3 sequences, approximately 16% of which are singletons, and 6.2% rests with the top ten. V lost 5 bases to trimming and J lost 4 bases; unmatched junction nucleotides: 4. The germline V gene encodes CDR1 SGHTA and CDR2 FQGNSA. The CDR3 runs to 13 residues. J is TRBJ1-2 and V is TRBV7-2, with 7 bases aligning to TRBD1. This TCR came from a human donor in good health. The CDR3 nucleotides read TGTGCCAGCAGCCCGACAGGGTCCTATGGCTACACCTTC. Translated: CASSPTGSYGYTF.